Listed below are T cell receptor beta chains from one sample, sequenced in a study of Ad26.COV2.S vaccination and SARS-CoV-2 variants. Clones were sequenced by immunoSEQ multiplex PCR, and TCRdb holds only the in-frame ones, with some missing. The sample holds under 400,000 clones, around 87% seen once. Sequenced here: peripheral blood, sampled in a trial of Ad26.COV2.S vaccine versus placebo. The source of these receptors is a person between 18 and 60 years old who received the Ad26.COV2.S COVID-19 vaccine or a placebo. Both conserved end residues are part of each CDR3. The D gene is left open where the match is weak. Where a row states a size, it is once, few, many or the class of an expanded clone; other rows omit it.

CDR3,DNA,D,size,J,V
CASSIRGFQDTQYF,TGTGCCAGTAGTATAAGGGGCTTCCAAGATACGCAGTATTTT,NA,NA,TRBJ2-3,TRBV19
CASSLGGGPEQYF,TGCGCCAGCAGCTTGGGCGGGGGACCCGAGCAGTACTTC,TRBD2,NA,TRBJ2-7,TRBV5-1
CASSLGPTSGNTIYF,TGTGCCAGCAGCCTAGGGCCCACCTCTGGAAACACCATATATTTT,NA,NA,TRBJ1-3,TRBV7-9
CASSLLPYNEQFF,TGCGCCAGCAGCCTACTACCCTACAATGAGCAGTTCTTC,NA,NA,TRBJ2-1,TRBV4-1
CASSLLGVTTDSGNTIYF,TGTGCCAGCAGCTTATTAGGCGTGACAACCGACTCTGGAAACACCATATATTTT,NA,NA,TRBJ1-3,TRBV7-2
CASSGRANNSPLHF,TGTGCCAGCTCAGGCCGGGCCAATAATTCACCCCTCCACTTT,NA,NA,TRBJ1-6,TRBV18
CASTRSGATNTEAFF,TGTGCCAGCACCCGCTCCGGGGCTACGAACACTGAAGCTTTCTTT,NA,NA,TRBJ1-1,TRBV7-9
CASTLAGAGETQYF,TGTGCCAGCACTTTAGCGGGGGCAGGGGAGACCCAGTACTTC,TRBD2,NA,TRBJ2-5,TRBV3-1/TRBV3-2
CASSPLVSLQGKLNNSPLHF,TGTGCCAGCAGTCCCCTGGTGTCCTTACAGGGCAAGCTAAATAATTCACCCCTCCACTTT,NA,NA,TRBJ1-6,TRBV27
CASSLGQASYNEQFF,TGTGCCAGCAGTTTGGGGCAGGCCTCCTACAATGAGCAGTTCTTC,NA,NA,TRBJ2-1,TRBV27
CASSKEQRGETEAFF,TGTGCCAGCAGCAAAGAGCAAAGAGGGGAAACTGAAGCTTTCTTT,NA,NA,TRBJ1-1,TRBV21-1
CASSSYRDGYTF,TGTGCCAGCAGCTCGTACAGGGATGGCTACACCTTC,NA,NA,TRBJ1-2,TRBV11-1
CAWGKAQPQHF,TGTGCCTGGGGAAAGGCTCAGCCCCAGCATTTT,NA,NA,TRBJ1-5,TRBV30
CASSSPDGVPRDEQFF,TGTGCCAGCAGTTCCCCGGACGGCGTACCGAGGGATGAGCAGTTCTTC,NA,NA,TRBJ2-1,TRBV27
CAWSVQRRGANEQFF,TGTGCCTGGAGTGTACAACGGCGGGGGGCGAATGAGCAGTTCTTC,TRBD2,NA,TRBJ2-1,TRBV30
CASRLAGAPYEQYF,TGTGCCAGCAGACTAGCGGGGGCACCTTACGAGCAGTACTTC,TRBD2,NA,TRBJ2-7,TRBV7-2
CASSLYGTEAFF,TGTGCCAGCAGCTTATACGGCACTGAAGCTTTCTTT,NA,NA,TRBJ1-1,TRBV7-9
CASSHETVLYGYTF,TGTGCCAGCAGCCATGAGACTGTACTCTATGGCTACACCTTC,NA,NA,TRBJ1-2,TRBV3-1/TRBV3-2
CASSLGTARASANEKLFF,TGTGCCAGCAGCCTGGGGACTGCCCGGGCGTCCGCTAATGAAAAACTGTTTTTT,NA,NA,TRBJ1-4,TRBV5-8
CASKGQSGSYGYTF,TGTGCCAGCAAGGGACAGTCCGGATCCTATGGCTACACCTTC,TRBD1,NA,TRBJ1-2,TRBV27
CASSLGHPTEAFF,TGTGCCAGCAGTTTAGGCCACCCTACTGAAGCTTTCTTT,NA,NA,TRBJ1-1,TRBV12-3/TRBV12-4
CATSTGTGVTEAFF,TGTGCCACCAGCACCGGGACAGGGGTTACTGAAGCTTTCTTT,TRBD1,NA,TRBJ1-1,TRBV24-1
CASSPEQERVYGYTF,TGTGCCAGCAGCCCTGAACAGGAAAGAGTCTATGGCTACACCTTC,NA,NA,TRBJ1-2,TRBV7-6
CASSSGQKNTEAFF,TGTGCCAGCAGTTCGGGACAGAAGAACACTGAAGCTTTCTTT,TRBD1,NA,TRBJ1-1,TRBV27
CASSQAPGQGTSYEQYF,TGTGCCAGCAGCCAAGCCCCGGGACAGGGGACCTCCTACGAGCAGTACTTC,TRBD1,NA,TRBJ2-7,TRBV3-1/TRBV3-2
CASRKTSGGASYNEQFF,TGCGCCAGCAGGAAAACTAGCGGGGGGGCATCCTACAATGAGCAGTTCTTC,TRBD2,NA,TRBJ2-1,TRBV5-1
CASSLGTGGVRSGNTIYF,TGTGCCAGCAGCCTTGGGACAGGGGGCGTCCGGTCTGGAAACACCATATATTTT,TRBD1,NA,TRBJ1-3,TRBV3-1/TRBV3-2
CASRNSVGSEQYF,TGTGCCAGCAGGAACTCAGTAGGGAGCGAGCAGTACTTC,NA,NA,TRBJ2-7,TRBV7-2
CASSRGRTASQETQYF,TGTGCCAGCAGCCGGGGGCGGACAGCATCCCAAGAGACCCAGTACTTC,NA,NA,TRBJ2-5,TRBV7-9
CASSSTGGAAYNEQFF,TGCGCCAGCAGCTCGACCGGGGGGGCGGCCTACAATGAGCAGTTCTTC,TRBD2,NA,TRBJ2-1,TRBV5-1
CAGNFDRGNSPLHF,TGTGCCGGAAATTTCGACAGGGGGAATTCACCCCTCCACTTT,TRBD1,few,TRBJ1-6,TRBV30
CASSQSGNYGYTF,TGTGCCAGCAGCCAATCAGGGAACTATGGCTACACCTTC,NA,NA,TRBJ1-2,TRBV4-2
CASSLVFREQYF,TGTGCCAGCAGCTTAGTATTTCGTGAGCAGTACTTC,NA,NA,TRBJ2-7,TRBV7-9
CASSQEAPGSQPQHF,TGCGCCAGCAGCCAAGAAGCTCCAGGGAGTCAGCCCCAGCATTTT,NA,few,TRBJ1-5,TRBV4-1
CASSLGSQFEQYF,TGTGCCAGCAGTTTAGGTAGTCAGTTCGAGCAGTACTTC,NA,once,TRBJ2-7,TRBV27
CASSSFGNRELFF,TGTGCCAGCAGCTCGTTCGGGAACCGGGAGCTGTTTTTT,NA,once,TRBJ2-2,TRBV7-8
CASSLGSGTEAFF,TGTGCCAGCAGCTTAGGGAGCGGCACTGAAGCTTTCTTT,NA,NA,TRBJ1-1,TRBV11-3
CASSFTSGSITDTQYF,TGTGCCAGCAGCTTTACTAGCGGTTCTATCACAGATACGCAGTATTTT,TRBD2,many,TRBJ2-3,TRBV7-2
CSVEAGGNTEAFF,TGCAGCGTTGAGGCGGGGGGAAACACTGAAGCTTTCTTT,NA,NA,TRBJ1-1,TRBV29-1
CASSPQGLAGTYEQYF,TGTGCCAGCAGCCCCCAGGGACTAGCGGGGACCTACGAGCAGTACTTC,TRBD2,once,TRBJ2-7,TRBV7-2
CASSIQGAYNEQFF,TGTGCCAGTAGCATACAGGGAGCCTACAATGAGCAGTTCTTC,NA,NA,TRBJ2-1,TRBV19
CASSSHRKGTQYGYTF,TGTGCCAGCAGTTCCCACAGAAAGGGGACCCAATATGGCTACACCTTC,NA,NA,TRBJ1-2,TRBV27
CAWSPDSGQAYEQYF,TGTGCCTGGAGCCCCGACTCGGGACAAGCCTACGAGCAGTACTTC,NA,NA,TRBJ2-7,TRBV30
CASSIWGMGDTQYF,TGTGCCAGTAGTATTTGGGGCATGGGAGATACGCAGTATTTT,NA,NA,TRBJ2-3,TRBV19
CASSKVGGKKGEQFF,TGTGCCAGCAGCAAAGTAGGAGGGAAGAAAGGTGAGCAGTTCTTC,NA,NA,TRBJ2-1,TRBV7-9
CASSYGGGADTQYF,TGTGCCAGCAGCTATGGGGGCGGGGCAGATACGCAGTATTTT,NA,NA,TRBJ2-3,TRBV3-1/TRBV3-2
CAWSRGFNYGYTF,TGTGCCTGGAGCCGGGGCTTCAACTATGGCTACACCTTC,NA,NA,TRBJ1-2,TRBV30
CASSLMGGGYEQYF,TGTGCCAGCAGTTTAATGGGGGGGGGCTACGAGCAGTACTTC,TRBD2,NA,TRBJ2-7,TRBV27
CASSSGGYNEQFF,TGCGCCAGCAGCTCCGGAGGCTACAATGAGCAGTTCTTC,NA,NA,TRBJ2-1,TRBV5-1
CASSGNPPGNSGNTIYF,TGCGCCAGCAGCGGAAACCCTCCGGGGAACTCTGGAAACACCATATATTTT,NA,NA,TRBJ1-3,TRBV5-1
CASSVDRAPETQYF,TGTGCCAGCAGCGTAGACAGGGCTCCCGAGACCCAGTACTTC,NA,NA,TRBJ2-5,TRBV9
CAISENDRETYEQYF,TGTGCCATCAGTGAGAACGACAGGGAAACCTACGAGCAGTACTTC,TRBD1,NA,TRBJ2-7,TRBV10-3
CASSQDLKGNTIYF,TGCGCCAGCAGCCAAGATCTCAAAGGAAACACCATATATTTT,NA,NA,TRBJ1-3,TRBV4-3
CASSDRRQKNTGELFF,TGTGCCAGCAGTGACCGTCGACAGAAGAACACCGGGGAGCTGTTTTTT,NA,NA,TRBJ2-2,TRBV2
CASSQDFRGQETQYF,TGCGCCAGCAGCCAAGATTTCCGAGGGCAAGAGACCCAGTACTTC,NA,once,TRBJ2-5,TRBV4-1
CASSFHSRRGYTF,TGTGCCAGCAGCTTTCACAGCCGGCGTGGCTACACCTTC,NA,NA,TRBJ1-2,TRBV28
CASSLSNPLGGELFF,TGTGCCAGCAGTTTATCTAACCCTCTGGGGGGGGAGCTGTTTTTT,NA,NA,TRBJ2-2,TRBV27
CASASPGYDQPQHF,TGTGCCAGCGCCTCCCCGGGGTACGATCAGCCCCAGCATTTT,NA,NA,TRBJ1-5,TRBV2
CASSGGLAGSYNEQFF,TGCGCCAGCTCTGGGGGACTAGCGGGGTCCTACAATGAGCAGTTCTTC,TRBD2,few,TRBJ2-1,TRBV5-1
CASGRQSNGYTF,TGTGCCAGCGGGAGACAGTCTAATGGCTACACCTTC,NA,NA,TRBJ1-2,TRBV9